This T cell receptor (beta chain) was identified in a study of cytomegalovirus exposure and HLA in healthy donors. Whole-study results and caveats: The study recorded about 150 TCR beta chains that were cytomegalovirus-associated.

Note on this clone: Its antigen is not known.

The V gene lost 5 bases and the J gene lost 4 bases, with 8 bases spanning the gap. This CDR3 has 13 residues. Germline values: CDR1 SGHTA, CDR2 FQGNSA. PCR involved 60 Vbeta and 13 Jbeta primers. Some clones are missing from TCRdb's copy, which holds only in-frame ones; the method was immunoSEQ multiplex PCR. This sample yields 120,000 to 150,000 clones, of which approximately 71% are seen a single time; about 3% belongs to the top ten. This chain links TRBV7-2 with TRBJ1-4, with D possibly being TRBD1 (5 bases). The sequence came from a man in his forties in good health and CMV-seronegative. Sequencing input: PBMCs. DNA for the CDR3: TGTGCCAGCAGCCGGGGGATTAATGAAAAACTGTTTTTT. Translation: CASSRGINEKLFF.